This section outlines one TCR beta chain sequence together with its context. Read coverage stops 3 residues before the CDR3 terminus; the germline J gene supplies the remainder. The CDR3 length is 14 residues. V was cut by 4 bases and J by 6 bases, with 19 bases left in between. Germline V gene lookup returns CDR1 GTSNPN and CDR2 SVGIG (reference sequence). The data were obtained in a study of T cells in women clearing cervical HPV infection. Cervical HPV DNA detected by MY09/MY11 PCR, typed by dot-blot. TCR beta CDR3 amplified by multiplex PCR from about 1,100 ng genomic DNA. TCRdb's table, derived via immunoSEQ multiplex PCR, lists solely in-frame clones and lacks some. Its listing shows about 20,000 clones.

Material for sequencing was blood buffy coat. The sequence was obtained from a woman between 18 and 75 years old with a cervical HPV16 infection that either progressed to CIN3+ or cleared (not recorded which). The chain links TRBV30 to TRBJ2-7; TRBD2 is a possible D gene (5 bases). The CDR3 sequence: CAWKDRTSSREQYF. The covered CDR3 bases are TGTGCCTGGAAGGATCGGACTTCTTCCCGCGAG.